This T cell receptor (beta chain) was observed in a study of spatial heterogeneity in lung cancer. In the library, each TCR cDNA molecule bore its own unique molecular identifier. Each CDR3 protein is one row after TCRdb ran MiXCR on the 5' RACE reads. The sample lists some 50,000 distinct CDR3 sequences, 7.5% to 8% seen once, with 10% to 15% in the top ten. Time point given: sample taken at primary tumor resection. Sequencing covered unsorted whole RNA taken from tumor, nontumor lung or frozen PBMC. Trimming at V came to 7 bases and at J to 7 bases, leaving 7 bases not matched to a gene. CDR1 and CDR2 from the germline V gene are MNHEY and SMNVEV (reference sequence). The CDR3 spans 14 residues.

The source of this sequence is a female donor with early-stage non-small cell lung cancer. Sequencing was performed on PBMCs, taken at surgery. This chain connects TRBV27 to TRBJ2-5, with TRBD1 identical over 12 bases. CDR3 sequence: CASKRDRGQVTQYF. The CDR3 nucleotides read TGTGCCAGCAAACGGGACAGGGGGCAGGTGACCCAGTACTTC.